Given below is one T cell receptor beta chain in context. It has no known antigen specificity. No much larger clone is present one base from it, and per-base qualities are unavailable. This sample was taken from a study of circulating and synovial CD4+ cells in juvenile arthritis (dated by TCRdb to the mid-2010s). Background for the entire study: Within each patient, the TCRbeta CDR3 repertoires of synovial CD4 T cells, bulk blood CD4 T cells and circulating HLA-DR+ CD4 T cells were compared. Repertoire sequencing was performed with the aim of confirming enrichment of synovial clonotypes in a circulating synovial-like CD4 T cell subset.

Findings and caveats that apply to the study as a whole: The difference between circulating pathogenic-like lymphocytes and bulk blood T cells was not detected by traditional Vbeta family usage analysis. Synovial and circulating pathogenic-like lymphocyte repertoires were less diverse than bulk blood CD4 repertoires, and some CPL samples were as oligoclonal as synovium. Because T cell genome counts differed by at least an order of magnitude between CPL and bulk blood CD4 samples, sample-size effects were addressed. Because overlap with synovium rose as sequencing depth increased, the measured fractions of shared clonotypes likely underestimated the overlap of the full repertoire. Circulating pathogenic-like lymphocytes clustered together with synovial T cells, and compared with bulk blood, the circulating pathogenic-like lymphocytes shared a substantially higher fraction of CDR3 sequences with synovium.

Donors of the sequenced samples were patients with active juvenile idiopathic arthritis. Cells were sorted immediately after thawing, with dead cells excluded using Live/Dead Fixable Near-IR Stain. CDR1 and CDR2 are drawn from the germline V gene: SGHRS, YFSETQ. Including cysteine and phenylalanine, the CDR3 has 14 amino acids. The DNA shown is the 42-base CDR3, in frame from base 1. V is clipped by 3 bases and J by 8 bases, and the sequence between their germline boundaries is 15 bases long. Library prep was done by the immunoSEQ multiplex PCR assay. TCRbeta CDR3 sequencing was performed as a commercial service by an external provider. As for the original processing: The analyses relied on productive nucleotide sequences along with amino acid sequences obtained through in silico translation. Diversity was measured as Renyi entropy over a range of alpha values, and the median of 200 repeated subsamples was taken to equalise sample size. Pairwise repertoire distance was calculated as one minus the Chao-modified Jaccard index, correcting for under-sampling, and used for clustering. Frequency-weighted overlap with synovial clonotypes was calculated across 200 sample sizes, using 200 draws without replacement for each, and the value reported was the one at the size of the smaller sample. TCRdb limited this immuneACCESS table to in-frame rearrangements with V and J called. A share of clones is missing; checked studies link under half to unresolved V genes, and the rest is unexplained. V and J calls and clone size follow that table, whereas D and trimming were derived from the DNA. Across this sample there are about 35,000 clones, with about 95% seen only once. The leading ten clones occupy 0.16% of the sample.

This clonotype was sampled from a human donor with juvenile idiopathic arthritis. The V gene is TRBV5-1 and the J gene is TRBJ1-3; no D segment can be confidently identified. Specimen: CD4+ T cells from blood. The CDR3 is CASSSGPGEDTIYF. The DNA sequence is TGCGCCAGCAGCTCCGGCCCTGGGGAGGACACCATATATTTT. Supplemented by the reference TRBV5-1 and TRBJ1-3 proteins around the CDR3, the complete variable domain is KAGVTQTPRYLIKTRGQQVTLSCSPISGHRSVSWYQQTPGQGLQFLFEYFSETQRNKGNFPGRFSGRQFSNSRSEMNVSTLELGDSALYLCASSSGPGEDTIYFGEGSWLTVV.